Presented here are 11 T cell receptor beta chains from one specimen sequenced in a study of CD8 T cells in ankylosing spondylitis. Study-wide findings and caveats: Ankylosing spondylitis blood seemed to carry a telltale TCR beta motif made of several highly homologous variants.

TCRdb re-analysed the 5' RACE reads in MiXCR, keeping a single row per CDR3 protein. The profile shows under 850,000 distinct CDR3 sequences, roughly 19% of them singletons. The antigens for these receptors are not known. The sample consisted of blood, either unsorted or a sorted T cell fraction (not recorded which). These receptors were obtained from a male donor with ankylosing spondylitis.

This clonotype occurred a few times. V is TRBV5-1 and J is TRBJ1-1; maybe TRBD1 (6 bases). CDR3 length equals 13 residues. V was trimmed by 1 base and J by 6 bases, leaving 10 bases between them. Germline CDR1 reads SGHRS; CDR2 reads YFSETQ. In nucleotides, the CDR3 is TGCGCCAGCAGCTTGACAGGGAGCGCTGAAGCTTTCTTT. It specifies CASSLTGSAEAFF.

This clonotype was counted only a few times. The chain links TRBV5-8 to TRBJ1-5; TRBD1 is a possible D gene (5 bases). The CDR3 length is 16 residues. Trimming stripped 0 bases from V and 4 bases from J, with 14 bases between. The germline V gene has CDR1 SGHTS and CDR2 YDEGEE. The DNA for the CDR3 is TGTGCCAGCAGCTTGGAGGGCAGGGTTTGGAATCAGCCCCAGCATTTT. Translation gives CASSLEGRVWNQPQHF.

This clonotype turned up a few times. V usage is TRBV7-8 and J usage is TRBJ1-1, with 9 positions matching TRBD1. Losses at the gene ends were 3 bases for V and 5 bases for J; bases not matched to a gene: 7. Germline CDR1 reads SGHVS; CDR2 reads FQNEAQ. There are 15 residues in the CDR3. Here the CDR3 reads CASSLGQGGSTEAFF. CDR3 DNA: TGTGCCAGCAGCTTGGGACAGGGTGGCTCGACTGAAGCTTTCTTT.

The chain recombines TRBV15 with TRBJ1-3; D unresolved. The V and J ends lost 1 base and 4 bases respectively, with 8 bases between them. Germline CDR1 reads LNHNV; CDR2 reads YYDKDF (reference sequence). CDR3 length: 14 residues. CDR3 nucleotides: TGTGCCACCAGCAGAGGAGGGAACGGAAACACCATATATTTT. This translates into CATSRGGNGNTIYF.

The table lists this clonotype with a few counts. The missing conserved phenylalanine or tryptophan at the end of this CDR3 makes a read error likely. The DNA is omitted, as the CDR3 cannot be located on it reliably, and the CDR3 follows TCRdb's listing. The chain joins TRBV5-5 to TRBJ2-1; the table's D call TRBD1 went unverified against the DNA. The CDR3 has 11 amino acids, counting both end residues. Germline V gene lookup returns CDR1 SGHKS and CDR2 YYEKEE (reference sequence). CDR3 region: CASSFHSLGAI.

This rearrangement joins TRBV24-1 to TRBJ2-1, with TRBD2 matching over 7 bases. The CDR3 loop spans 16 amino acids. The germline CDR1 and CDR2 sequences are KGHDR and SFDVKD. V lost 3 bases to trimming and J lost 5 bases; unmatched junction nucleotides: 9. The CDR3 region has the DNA TGTGCCACCAGTGATGGAACTAGCGAGATTGACAATGAGCAGTTCTTC. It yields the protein CATSDGTSEIDNEQFF.

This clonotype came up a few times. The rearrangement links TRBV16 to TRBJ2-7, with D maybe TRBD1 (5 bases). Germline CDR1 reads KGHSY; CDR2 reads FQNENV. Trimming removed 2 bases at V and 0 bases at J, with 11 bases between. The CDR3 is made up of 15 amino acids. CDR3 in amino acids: CASSQSSGYSYEQYF. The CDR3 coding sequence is TGTGCCAGCAGCCAAAGTTCAGGGTACTCCTACGAGCAGTACTTC.

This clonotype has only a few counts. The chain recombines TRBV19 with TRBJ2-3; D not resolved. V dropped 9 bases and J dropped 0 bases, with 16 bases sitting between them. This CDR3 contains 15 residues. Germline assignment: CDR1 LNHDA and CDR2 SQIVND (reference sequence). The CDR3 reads CARDHWRSSTDTQYF. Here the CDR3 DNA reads TGTGCCAGAGACCACTGGCGGTCTAGCACAGATACGCAGTATTTT.

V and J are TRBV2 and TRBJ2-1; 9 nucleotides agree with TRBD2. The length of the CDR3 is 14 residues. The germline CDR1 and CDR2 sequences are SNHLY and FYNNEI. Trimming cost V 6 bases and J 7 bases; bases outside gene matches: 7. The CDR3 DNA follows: TGTGCCAGCAGCCCCTCTAGCGGGGTAAATGAGCAGTTCTTC. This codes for CASSPSSGVNEQFF. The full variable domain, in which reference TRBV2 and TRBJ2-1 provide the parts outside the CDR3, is EPEVTQTPSHQVTQMGQEVILRCVPISNHLYFYWYRQILGQKVEFLVSFYNNEISEKSEIFDDQFSVERPDGSNFTLKIRSTKLEDSAMYFCASSPSSGVNEQFFGPGTRLTVL.

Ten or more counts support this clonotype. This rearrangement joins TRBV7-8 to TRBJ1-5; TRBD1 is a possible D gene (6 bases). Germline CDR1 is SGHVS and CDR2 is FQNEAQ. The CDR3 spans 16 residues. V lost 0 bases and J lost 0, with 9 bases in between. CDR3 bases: TGTGCCAGCAGCTTAGCCGGGGGGCATAGCAATCAGCCCCAGCATTTT. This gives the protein CASSLAGGHSNQPQHF.

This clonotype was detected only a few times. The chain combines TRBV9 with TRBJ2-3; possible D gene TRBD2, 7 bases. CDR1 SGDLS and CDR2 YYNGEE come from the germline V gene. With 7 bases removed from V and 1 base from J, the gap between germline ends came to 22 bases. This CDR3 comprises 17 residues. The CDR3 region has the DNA TGTGCCAGCCGAAAAGGGGGGACTACCTCGGGCACAGATACGCAGTATTTT. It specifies CASRKGGTTSGTDTQYF.